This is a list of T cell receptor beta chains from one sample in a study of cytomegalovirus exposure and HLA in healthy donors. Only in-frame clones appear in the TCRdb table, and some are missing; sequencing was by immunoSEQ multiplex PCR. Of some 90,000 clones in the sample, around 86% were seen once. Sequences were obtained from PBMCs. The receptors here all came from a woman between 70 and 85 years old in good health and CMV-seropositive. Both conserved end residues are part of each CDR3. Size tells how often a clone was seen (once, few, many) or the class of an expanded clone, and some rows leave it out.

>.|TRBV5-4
CASSIAPGTGGLNTEAFF
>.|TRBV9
CASSDRTSGSTGANVLTF
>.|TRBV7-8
CASSLVAGGAFNYGYTF
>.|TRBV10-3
CAIRGQGDNNEQYF
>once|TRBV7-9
CSSSLAGLYEQYF
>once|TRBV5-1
CASRGQNLNYEQYF
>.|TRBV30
CAWKGQGHLTDTQYF
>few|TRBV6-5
CASSAGWGGANVLTF
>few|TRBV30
CAWNRQSTNEKLFF
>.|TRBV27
CASSWRSRDYGYTF
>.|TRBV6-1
CASIRTGYTGELFF
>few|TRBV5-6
CASSWTGGRNTGELFF
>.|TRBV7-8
CASSLAKTGPNQPQHF
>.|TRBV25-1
CASRRRDTGELFF
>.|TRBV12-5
CASGLTGSETQYF
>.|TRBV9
CASSVGRGQAYEQYF
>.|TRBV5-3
CARSWRDRGRISNQPQHF
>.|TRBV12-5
CASGKQGINEQFF
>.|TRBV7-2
CASSDTSGGGNTQYF
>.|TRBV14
CASTAGGPHRYNEQFF
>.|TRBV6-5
CASSYSILGGGETQYF
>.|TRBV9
CASSAGTSGHEQYF
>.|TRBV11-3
CASSPSDTQYF
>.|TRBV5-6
CASGIWDREIHEQYF
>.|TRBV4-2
CASSLEAQADNEQYF
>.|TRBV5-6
CASSLPGISPDANNSPLHF
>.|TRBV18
CASSPVGQETQYF
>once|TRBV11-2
CASSFGRAAKNIQYF
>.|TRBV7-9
CSSSLGTGYEQFF
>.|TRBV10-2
CASKRTSPIYGYTF
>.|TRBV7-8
CASSYRPGLAGDEQFF
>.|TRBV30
CAWSVLSASGYNEQFF
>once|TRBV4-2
CASSQEGLAKSSYEQYF
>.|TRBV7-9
CASSQGQGMGQPQHF
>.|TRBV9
CASSVTSGRNFGTDTQYF
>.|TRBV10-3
CAISGGTYGYTF
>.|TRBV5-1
CASRRTGTSYEQYF
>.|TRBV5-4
CASSDRVGSPLHF
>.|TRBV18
CASSPLGRGAEKLFF
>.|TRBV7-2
CASSFRTGDYSNQPQHF
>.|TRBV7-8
CASSLWGRGYQETQYF
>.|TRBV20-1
CSAFLADKQYF
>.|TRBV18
CASSPLLPEQYF
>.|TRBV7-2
CASSSRGDPVEQYF
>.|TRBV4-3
CASSQEGGINEQFF
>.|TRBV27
CASSPMTGPAGVNFF
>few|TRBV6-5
CASSYLSGASNEKLFF
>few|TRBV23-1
CASSQGSGGNQPQHF
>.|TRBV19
CASSRGLDSNEQFF
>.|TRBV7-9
CASSLTWDNYKEDTQYF
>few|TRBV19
CASSSWGNRGSNEAFF